The present T cell receptor beta chain was sequenced within a study of blood T cells in healthy people across ages. The germline V and J ends were trimmed by 4 bases and 1 base, with 13 bases remaining between them. In germline, CDR1 is SQVTM, CDR2 ANQGSEA. This CDR3 has 15 amino acids. Then a second PCR, running roughly 7 to 11 cycles, was carried out with a sample-barcoded 5' primer and a J-beta primer mix. Via MiXCR, TCRdb re-called the 5' RACE reads, giving one row per CDR3 protein. This table holds 1.5 million to 2 million distinct CDR3 sequences, about 28% found once. Isolated per sample were at least 6.5 million PBMCs. This clonotype was observed many times.

Sequencing input: blood. The TCR originated in a woman in her thirties in good health. The chain recombines TRBV29-1 with TRBJ1-4, with D possibly being TRBD1 (5 bases). CDR3 loop: CSVGAWGGTNEKLFF. CDR3 in DNA: TGCAGCGTTGGCGCCTGGGGCGGAACTAATGAAAAACTGTTTTTT.